The source of this TCR beta chain is a study of beta chain features in type 1 diabetes. Whole-study results and caveats: Type 1 diabetes patients had VDJ junctions that carried fewer insertions and more deletions. Cells expressing TCR highly could be over-represented by cDNA sequencing. In all four CD4+ subsets, TCRB CDR3 length was significantly, moderately reduced in type 1 diabetes.

The CDR3 sequence is 16 residues long. The V and J ends lost 3 bases and 1 base, in that order; junction bases with no gene match: 4. Germline V CDR1 and CDR2: SGHAT, FQNNGV. On this clone: Antigen unknown.

TCRB transcripts that were expressed got sequenced, as all of the isolated RNA had been reverse transcribed. The table came from immunoSEQ multiplex PCR; TCRdb's copy has only in-frame clones and leaves some out. The top ten clones hold roughly 0.015% of a sample with 300,000 to 400,000 clones, roughly 13% of them seen once. The authors took one heparinised blood draw, averaging approximately 120 mL, from each donor. Purity of each sorted population was above 95%. The J gene is TRBJ2-3, the V gene TRBV11-2; 10 bases agree with TRBD2. This clonotype originated in a woman under 30 with type 1 diabetes. The sample consisted of naive CD4+ T cells from blood. Written as DNA, the CDR3 is TGTGCCAGCAGCTTCCTAGGACTAGCGGGCACAGATACGCAGTATTTT. It yields the protein CASSFLGLAGTDTQYF.